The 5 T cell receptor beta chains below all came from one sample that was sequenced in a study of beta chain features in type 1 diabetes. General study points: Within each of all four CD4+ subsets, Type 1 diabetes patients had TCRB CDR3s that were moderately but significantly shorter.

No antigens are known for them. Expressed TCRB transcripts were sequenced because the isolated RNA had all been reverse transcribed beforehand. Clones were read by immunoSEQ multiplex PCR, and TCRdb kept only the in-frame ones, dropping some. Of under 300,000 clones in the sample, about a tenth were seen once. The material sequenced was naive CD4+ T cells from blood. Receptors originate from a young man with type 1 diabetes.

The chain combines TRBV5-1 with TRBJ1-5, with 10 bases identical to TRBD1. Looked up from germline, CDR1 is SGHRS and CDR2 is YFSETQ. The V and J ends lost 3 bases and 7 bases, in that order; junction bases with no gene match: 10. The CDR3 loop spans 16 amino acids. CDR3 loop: CASSSSGTGELQPQHF. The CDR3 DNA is TGCGCCAGCAGCTCCTCCGGGACAGGGGAATTGCAGCCCCAGCATTTT.

CDR3 coding DNA: TGCGCCAGCAGCGTAACAGGCAGAGATGAGACCCAGTACTTC. Its protein is CASSVTGRDETQYF. The J gene is TRBJ2-5, the V gene TRBV5-1, with D perhaps TRBD1 (5 bases). V shed 4 bases and J shed 5 bases, with 15 bases lying between them. The CDR3 runs 14 residues. The V gene's germline CDR1 is SGHRS and CDR2 YFSETQ.

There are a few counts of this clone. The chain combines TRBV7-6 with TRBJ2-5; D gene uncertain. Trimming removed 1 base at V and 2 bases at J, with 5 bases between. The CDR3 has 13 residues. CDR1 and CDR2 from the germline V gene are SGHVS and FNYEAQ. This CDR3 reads CASSLVTQETQYF. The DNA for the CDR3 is TGTGCCAGCAGCTTAGTCACACAAGAGACCCAGTACTTC.

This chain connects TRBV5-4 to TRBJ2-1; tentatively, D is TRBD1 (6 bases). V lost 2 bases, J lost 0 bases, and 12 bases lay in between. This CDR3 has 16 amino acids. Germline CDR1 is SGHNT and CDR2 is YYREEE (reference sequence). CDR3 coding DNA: TGTGCCAGCAGCTTTGAGGGGGTCAGCTCCTACAATGAGCAGTTCTTC. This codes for CASSFEGVSSYNEQFF.

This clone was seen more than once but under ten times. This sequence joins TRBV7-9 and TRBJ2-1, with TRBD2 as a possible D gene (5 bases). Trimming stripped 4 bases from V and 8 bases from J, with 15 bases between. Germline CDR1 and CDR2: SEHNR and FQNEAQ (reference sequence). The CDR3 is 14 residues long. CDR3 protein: CASSSGRRADEQFF. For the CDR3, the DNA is TGTGCCAGCAGCTCGGGTCGGCGGGCCGATGAGCAGTTCTTC.